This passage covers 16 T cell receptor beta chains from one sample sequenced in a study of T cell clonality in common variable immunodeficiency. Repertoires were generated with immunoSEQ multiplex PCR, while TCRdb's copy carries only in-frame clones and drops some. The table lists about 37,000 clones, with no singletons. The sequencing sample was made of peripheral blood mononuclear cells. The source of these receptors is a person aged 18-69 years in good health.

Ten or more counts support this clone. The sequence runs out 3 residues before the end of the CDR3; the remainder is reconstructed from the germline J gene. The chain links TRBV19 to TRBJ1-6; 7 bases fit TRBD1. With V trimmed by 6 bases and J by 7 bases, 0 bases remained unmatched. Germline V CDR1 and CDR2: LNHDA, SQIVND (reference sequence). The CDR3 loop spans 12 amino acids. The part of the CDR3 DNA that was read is TGTGCCAGTAGGGGACAGAATTCACCC. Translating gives CASRGQNSP. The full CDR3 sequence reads CASRGQNSPLHF.

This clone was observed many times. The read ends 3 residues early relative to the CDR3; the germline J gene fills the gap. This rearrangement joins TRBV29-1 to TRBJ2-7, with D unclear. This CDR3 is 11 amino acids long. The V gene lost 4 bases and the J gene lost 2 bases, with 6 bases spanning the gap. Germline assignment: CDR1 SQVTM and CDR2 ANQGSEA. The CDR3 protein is CSVGAAYEQYF. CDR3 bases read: TGCAGCGTTGGGGCAGCCTACGAG.

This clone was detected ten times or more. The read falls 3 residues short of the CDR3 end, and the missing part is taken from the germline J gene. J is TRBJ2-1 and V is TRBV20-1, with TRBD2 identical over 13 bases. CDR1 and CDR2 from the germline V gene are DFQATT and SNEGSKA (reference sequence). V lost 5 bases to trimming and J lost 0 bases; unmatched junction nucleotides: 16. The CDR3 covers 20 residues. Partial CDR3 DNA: TGCAGTGCTTATCCTCAGCCGGGACTAGCGGGAAAAGTCTCCTACAATGAG. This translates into CSAYPQPGLAGKVSYNE. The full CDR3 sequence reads CSAYPQPGLAGKVSYNEQFF.

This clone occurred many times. CDR3 amino acids: CASSNSGHPKETQYF. The CDR3 DNA, read in part, is TGTGCCAGCTCAAATTCGGGACACCCCAAAGAGACC. The rearrangement uses TRBV18 and TRBJ2-5; perhaps TRBD1 as D (6 bases). The read stops 3 residues short of the end of the CDR3; the missing end is completed from the germline J gene. There are 15 residues in the CDR3. Germline CDR1 and CDR2: KGHSH and LQKENI. The germline V and J ends were trimmed by 5 bases and 3 bases, with 16 bases remaining between them.

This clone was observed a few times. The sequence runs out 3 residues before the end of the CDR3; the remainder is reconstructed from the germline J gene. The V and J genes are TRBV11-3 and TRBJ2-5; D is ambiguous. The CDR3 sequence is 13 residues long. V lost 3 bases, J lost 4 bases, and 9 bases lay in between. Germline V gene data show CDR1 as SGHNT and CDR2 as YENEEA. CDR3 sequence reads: CASSFETGETQYF. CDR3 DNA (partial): TGTGCCAGCAGCTTCGAGACGGGAGAGACC.

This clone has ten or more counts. CDR3 sequence: CASSFLDTQETQYF. The covered CDR3 bases are TGTGCCAGCAGCTTCCTGGACACTCAAGAGACC. V and J are TRBV9 and TRBJ2-5; the D gene is possibly TRBD1 (5 bases). The read comes to an end 3 residues before the CDR3 does, leaving the germline J gene to fill in the end. There are 14 residues in the CDR3. From germline, CDR1 is SGDLS and CDR2 YYNGEE. Trimming took off 4 bases at V and 2 bases at J, with 12 bases between the two ends.

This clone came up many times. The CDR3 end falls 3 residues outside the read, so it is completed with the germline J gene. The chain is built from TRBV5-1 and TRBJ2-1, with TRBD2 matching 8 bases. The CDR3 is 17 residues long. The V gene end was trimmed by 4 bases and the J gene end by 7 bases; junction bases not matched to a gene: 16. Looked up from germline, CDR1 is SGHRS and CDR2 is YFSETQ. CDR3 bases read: TGCGCCAGCAGCCCGGTGTTCGCTGGACTAGCATGGAATGAG. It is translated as CASSPVFAGLAWNE. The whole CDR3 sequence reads CASSPVFAGLAWNEQFF. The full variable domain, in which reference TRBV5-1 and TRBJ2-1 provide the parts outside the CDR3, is KAGVTQTPRYLIKTRGQQVTLSCSPISGHRSVSWYQQTPGQGLQFLFEYFSETQRNKGNFPGRFSGRQFSNSRSEMNVSTLELGDSALYLCASSPVFAGLAWNEQFFGPGTRLTVL.

The chain's CDR3 is CASSPGQGRSYDYTF. CDR3 DNA (partial): TGTGCCAGCTCACCCGGACAGGGACGCTCCTACGAC. The V gene is TRBV18, the J gene TRBJ1-2, with 8 bases fitting TRBD1. The read terminates 3 residues before the CDR3 end, so the remaining end is supplied by the germline J gene. CDR3 length: 15 residues. CDR1 KGHSH and CDR2 LQKENI come from the germline V gene.

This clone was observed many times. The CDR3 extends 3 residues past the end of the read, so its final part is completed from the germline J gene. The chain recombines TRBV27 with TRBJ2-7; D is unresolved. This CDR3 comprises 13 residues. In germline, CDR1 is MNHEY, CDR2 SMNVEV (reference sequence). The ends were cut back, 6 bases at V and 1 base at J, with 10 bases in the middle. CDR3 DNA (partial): TGTGCCAGCAGACTTAGTTTATCCTACGAG. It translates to CASRLSLSYE. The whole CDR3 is CASRLSLSYEQYF.

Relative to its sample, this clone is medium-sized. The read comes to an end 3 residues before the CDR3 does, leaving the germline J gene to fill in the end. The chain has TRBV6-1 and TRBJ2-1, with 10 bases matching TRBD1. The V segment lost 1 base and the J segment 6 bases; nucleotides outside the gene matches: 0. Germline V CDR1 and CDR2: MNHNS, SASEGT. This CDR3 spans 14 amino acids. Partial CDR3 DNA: TGTGCCAGCAGTGAAGGGACAGGGGGCAATGAG. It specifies CASSEGTGGNE. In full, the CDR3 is CASSEGTGGNEQFF.

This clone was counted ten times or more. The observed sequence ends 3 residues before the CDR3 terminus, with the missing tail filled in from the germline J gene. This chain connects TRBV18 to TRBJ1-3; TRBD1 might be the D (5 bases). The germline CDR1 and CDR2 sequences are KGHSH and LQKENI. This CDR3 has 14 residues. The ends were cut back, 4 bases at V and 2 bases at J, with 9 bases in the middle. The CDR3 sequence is CASSLADTGNTIYF. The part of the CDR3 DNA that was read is TGTGCCAGCTCACTTGCGGACACTGGAAACACC.

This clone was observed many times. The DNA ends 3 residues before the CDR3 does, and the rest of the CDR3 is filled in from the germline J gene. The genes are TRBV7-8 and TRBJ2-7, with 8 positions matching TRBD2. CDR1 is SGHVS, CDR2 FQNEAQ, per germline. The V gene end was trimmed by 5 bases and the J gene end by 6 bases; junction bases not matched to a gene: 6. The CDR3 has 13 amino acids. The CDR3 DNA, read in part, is TGTGCCAGCAGCCGCGGGGGGCGCGGCGAG. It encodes CASSRGGRGE. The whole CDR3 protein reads CASSRGGRGEQYF. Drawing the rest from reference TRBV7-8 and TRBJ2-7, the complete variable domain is GAGVSQSPRYKVAKRGQDVALRCDPISGHVSLFWYQQALGQGPEFLTYFQNEAQLDKSGLPSDRFFAERPEGSVSTLKIQRTQQEDSAVYLCASSRGGRGEQYFGPGTRLTVT.

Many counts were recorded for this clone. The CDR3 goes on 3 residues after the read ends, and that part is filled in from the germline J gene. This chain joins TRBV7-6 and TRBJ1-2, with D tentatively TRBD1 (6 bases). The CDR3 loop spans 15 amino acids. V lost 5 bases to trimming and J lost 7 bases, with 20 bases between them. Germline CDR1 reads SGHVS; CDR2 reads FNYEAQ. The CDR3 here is CASSPRQAPIGGYTF. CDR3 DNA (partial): TGTGCCAGCAGCCCCAGACAGGCACCGATCGGTGGC. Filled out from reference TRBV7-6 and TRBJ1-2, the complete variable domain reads GAGVSQSPRYKVTKRGQDVALRCDPISGHVSLYWYRQALGQGPEFLTYFNYEAQQDKSGLPNDRFSAERPEGSISTLTIQRTEQRDSAMYRCASSPRQAPIGGYTFGSGTRLTVV.

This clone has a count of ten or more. CDR3 DNA, as far as it was read: TGTGCCGCAAGGGAACTAGCGGGAGAAGAGACC. It encodes CAARELAGEET. Given in full, the CDR3 is CAARELAGEETQYF. V gene TRBV6-7 combines with J gene TRBJ2-5, with 11 nucleotides matching TRBD2. The read comes to an end 3 residues before the CDR3 does, leaving the germline J gene to fill in the end. TRBV6-7 is labeled an ORF, and its function is uncertain. V gave up 11 bases and J gave up 3 bases; unmatched junction bases: 8. The CDR3 loop spans 14 amino acids.

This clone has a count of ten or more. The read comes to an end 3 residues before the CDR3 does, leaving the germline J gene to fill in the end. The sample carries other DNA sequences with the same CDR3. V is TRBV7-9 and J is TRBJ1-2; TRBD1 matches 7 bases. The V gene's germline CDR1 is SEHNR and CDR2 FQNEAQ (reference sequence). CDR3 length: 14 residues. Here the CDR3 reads CASSLAAGTEGYTF. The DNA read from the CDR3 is TGTGCCAGCAGCTTAGCGGCGGGGACAGAAGGC.

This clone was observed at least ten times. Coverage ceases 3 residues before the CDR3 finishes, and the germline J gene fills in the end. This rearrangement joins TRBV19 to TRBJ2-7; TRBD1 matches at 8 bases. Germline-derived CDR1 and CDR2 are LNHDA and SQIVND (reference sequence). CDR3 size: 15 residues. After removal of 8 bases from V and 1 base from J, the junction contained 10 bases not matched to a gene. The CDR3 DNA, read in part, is TGTGCCAGTGGAGCAGGGGGCACGAGGTCCTACGAG. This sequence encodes CASGAGGTRSYE. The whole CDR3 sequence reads CASGAGGTRSYEQYF.